One TCR beta chain is described in this entry. No antigen is known for it. No base quality values were provided; no much bigger clone lies one nucleotide off. The CDR3 regions of human TCRbeta chains were subjected to immunosequencing. As for how the authors treated the data: TCRs in the repertoires were compared against a reference library of SARS-CoV-2-specific TCRs that had been generated with the MIRA antigen-specificity platform. Breadth meant the fraction of unique TCRs that were SARS-CoV-2-associated, whereas depth meant the fraction of total T cells that were SARS-CoV-2-associated. Using the MIRA data, every spike-specific TCR was mapped to the spike region that the TCR reacted to and assigned to either a CD4 or a CD8 class. Log10-transformed breadth and depth values were compared by one-way ANOVA with Sidak's multiple comparisons tests. Held by TCRdb, this immuneACCESS table contains in-frame sequences only and omits some clones. Under half of the omission traces to an unresolved V gene where checked; the cause of the rest is unknown. That table is the source of V, J and clone size, and D and trimming were worked out from the DNA. The sample data list nearly 110,000 clones, and around 90% of these were observed just once. Roughly 4.3% of the sample is held by the ten biggest clonotypes.

This sample is drawn from a study of T cell responses to AZD1222 COVID-19 vaccine (dated by TCRdb to the early 2020s). Context from the whole study: AZD1222 recipients whose second dose came at about 4 weeks and those whose second dose came at about 12 weeks were combined into one group, since spike-specific TCR depth and breadth did not differ between the two schedules. Trial participants were enrolled into age subgroups of 18-55, 56-69 and 70-plus years, which contained roughly 150, 30 and 60 TCR-sequenced participants, respectively. TCR sequencing was performed for 230 to 250 trial participants, of whom about 200 were given two doses of AZD1222 and approximately 25 were given two doses of MenACWY control vaccine.

According to the germline V gene, CDR1 reads MGHDK and CDR2 reads SYGVNS. Trimmed from V: 6 bases; trimmed from J: 7 bases; junction bases lacking a gene match: 9. The CDR3 has 14 amino acids, counting the end cysteine and phenylalanine. Kept here is only the CDR3 DNA, which spans 42 bases and is read in frame from base 1. The time point label corresponds to: baseline before first vaccination. Vaccinee samples came from UK trials COV001 and COV002, including a single-blind randomized controlled phase 2/3 trial of AZD1222 (ChAdOx1 nCoV-19) in healthy adults. Trial participant PBMC samples were collected at day 0 and day 28 after the second dose for TCRbeta chain sequencing. Beyond this particular receptor, the publication reports: Reportedly, close to half of the unique spike-specific TCRs recognized epitopes lying outside the regions that are mutated in the B.1.351 and B.1.1.7 variants. Because no day 14 peak-response samples were available, repertoires were characterized only after the peak T cell response. CD4 TCRs associated with the vaccine covered the entire spike protein, and the dominant responses were in regions 160-218 and 743-854. Only five or six AZD1222 recipients were SARS-CoV-2 seropositive at baseline, limiting conclusions about previously exposed vaccinees. Most participants were white British and females outnumbered males, and the authors suggested that clonal diversity may have been underestimated. The 56-69-year group was small, and its depth increase did not reach significance, likely because of low power. After two AZD1222 doses, spike-specific TCR breadth and depth were significantly higher than at day 0 and than in MenACWY recipients.

The chain uses TRBV25-1 and TRBJ2-1, and 7 junction bases match TRBD2. The source material was peripheral blood, sampled on day 0 of AZD1222 vaccination. The sequence was obtained from an adult in good health. The nucleotides read TGTGCCAGCAGGGAGAGTGGGGGGGATAATGAGCAGTTCTTC. It translates to CASRESGGDNEQFF. With the portions outside the CDR3 filled from the reference TRBV25-1 and TRBJ2-1 genes, the complete variable region becomes EADIYQTPRYLVIGTGKKITLECSQTMGHDKMYWYQQDPGMELHLIHYSYGVNSTEKGDLSSESTVSRIRTEHFPLTLESARPSHTSQYLCASRESGGDNEQFFGPGTRLTVL.